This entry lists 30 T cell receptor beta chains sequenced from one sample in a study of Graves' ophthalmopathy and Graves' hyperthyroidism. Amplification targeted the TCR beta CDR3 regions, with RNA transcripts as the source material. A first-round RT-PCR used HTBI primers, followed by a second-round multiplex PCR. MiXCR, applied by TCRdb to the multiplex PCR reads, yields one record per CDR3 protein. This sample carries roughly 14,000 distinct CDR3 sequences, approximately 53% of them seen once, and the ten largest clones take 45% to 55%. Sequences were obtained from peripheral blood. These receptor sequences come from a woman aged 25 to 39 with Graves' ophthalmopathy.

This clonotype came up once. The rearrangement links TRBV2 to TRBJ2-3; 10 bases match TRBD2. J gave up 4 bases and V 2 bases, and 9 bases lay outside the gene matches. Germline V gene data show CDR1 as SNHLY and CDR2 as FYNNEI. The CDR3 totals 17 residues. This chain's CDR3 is CASSERSSGRGSDTQYF. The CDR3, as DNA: TGTGCCAGCAGTGAACGTTCCAGCGGGAGGGGGTCAGATACGCAGTATTTT.

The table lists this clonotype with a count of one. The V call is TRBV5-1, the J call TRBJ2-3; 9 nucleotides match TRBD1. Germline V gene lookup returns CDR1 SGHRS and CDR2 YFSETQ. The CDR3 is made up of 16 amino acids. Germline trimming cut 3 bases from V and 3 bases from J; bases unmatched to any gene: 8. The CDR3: CASSSRQGELTDTQYF. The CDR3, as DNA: TGCGCCAGCAGCTCTAGACAGGGGGAATTAACAGATACGCAGTATTTT.

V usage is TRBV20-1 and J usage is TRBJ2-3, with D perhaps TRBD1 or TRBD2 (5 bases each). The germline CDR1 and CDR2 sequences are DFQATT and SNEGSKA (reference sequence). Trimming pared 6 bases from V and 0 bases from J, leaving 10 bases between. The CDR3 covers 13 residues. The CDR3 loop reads CSAGTPSTDTQYF. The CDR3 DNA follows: TGCAGTGCAGGGACGCCGAGCACAGATACGCAGTATTTT.

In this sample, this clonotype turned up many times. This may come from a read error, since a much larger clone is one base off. The CDR3: CSASGPRLADVWAYEQYF. DNA for the CDR3: TGCAGTGCTAGTGGCCCCCGACTAGCGGATGTGTGGGCCTACGAGCAGTACTTC. V gene TRBV20-1 combines with J gene TRBJ2-7; the match to TRBD2 covers 9 bases. With 3 bases clipped from V and 2 bases from J, the junction kept 17 bases outside the gene matches. The length of the CDR3 is 18 residues. Per germline, CDR1 DFQATT and CDR2 SNEGSKA (reference sequence).

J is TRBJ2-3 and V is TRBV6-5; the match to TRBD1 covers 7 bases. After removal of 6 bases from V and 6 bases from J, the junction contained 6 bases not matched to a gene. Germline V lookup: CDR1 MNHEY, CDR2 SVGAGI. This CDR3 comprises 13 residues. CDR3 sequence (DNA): TGTGCCAGCAGGACACAGGGGAGTGATACGCAGTATTTT. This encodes CASRTQGSDTQYF.

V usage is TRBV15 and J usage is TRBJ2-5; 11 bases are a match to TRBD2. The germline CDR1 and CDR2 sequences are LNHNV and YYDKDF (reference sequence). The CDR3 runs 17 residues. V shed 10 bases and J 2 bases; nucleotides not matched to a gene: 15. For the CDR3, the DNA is TGTGCCAGCAGTGGGGTAGCGGGAGGGATTGTTCAAGAGACCCAGTACTTC. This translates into CASSGVAGGIVQETQYF.

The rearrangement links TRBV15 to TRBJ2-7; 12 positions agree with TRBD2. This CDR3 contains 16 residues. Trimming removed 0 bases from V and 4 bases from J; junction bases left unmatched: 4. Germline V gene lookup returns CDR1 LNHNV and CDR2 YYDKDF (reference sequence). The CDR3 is CATSRDRTSGVYEQYF. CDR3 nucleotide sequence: TGTGCCACCAGCAGAGATCGGACTAGCGGGGTGTACGAGCAGTACTTC.

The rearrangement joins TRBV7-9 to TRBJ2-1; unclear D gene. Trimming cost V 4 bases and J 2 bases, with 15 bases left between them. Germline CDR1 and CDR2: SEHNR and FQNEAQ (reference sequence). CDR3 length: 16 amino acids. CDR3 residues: CASSSETRFAYNEQFF. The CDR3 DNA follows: TGTGCCAGCAGCTCCGAGACCCGATTCGCCTACAATGAGCAGTTCTTC.

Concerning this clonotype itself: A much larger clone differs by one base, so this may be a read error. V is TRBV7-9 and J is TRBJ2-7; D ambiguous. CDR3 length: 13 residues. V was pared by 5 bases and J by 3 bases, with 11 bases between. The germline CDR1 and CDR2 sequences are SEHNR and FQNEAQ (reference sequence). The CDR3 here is CASSPNTHYEQYF. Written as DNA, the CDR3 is TGTGCCAGCAGCCCCAACACTCACTACGAGCAGTACTTC.

CDR3 sequence reads: CATSSQSPGGEQYF. DNA for the CDR3: TGTGCCACCAGCAGCCAATCCCCCGGGGGCGAGCAGTACTTC. The V and J genes are TRBV15 and TRBJ2-7; a weak D match, TRBD2 (6 bases). There are 14 residues in the CDR3. Between the trimmed V and J ends, which lost 3 bases and 6 bases, there was a span of 15 bases. CDR1 is LNHNV and CDR2 is YYDKDF in the germline V gene (reference sequence). The full variable domain, rest sourced from reference TRBV15 and TRBJ2-7, is DAMVIQNPRYQVTQFGKPVTLSCSQTLNHNVMYWYQQKSSQAPKLLFHYYDKDFNNEADTPDNFQSRRPNTSFCFLDIRSPGLGDTAMYLCATSSQSPGGEQYFGPGTRLTVT.

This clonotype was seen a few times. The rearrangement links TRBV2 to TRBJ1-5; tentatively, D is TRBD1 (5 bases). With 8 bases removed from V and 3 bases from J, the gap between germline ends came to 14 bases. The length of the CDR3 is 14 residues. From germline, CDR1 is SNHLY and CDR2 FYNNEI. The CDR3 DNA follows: TGTGCCAGCGAGACAGCAGATTCCAATCAGCCCCAGCATTTT. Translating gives CASETADSNQPQHF. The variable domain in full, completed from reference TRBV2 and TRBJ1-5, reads EPEVTQTPSHQVTQMGQEVILRCVPISNHLYFYWYRQILGQKVEFLVSFYNNEISEKSEIFDDQFSVERPDGSNFTLKIRSTKLEDSAMYFCASETADSNQPQHFGDGTRLSIL.

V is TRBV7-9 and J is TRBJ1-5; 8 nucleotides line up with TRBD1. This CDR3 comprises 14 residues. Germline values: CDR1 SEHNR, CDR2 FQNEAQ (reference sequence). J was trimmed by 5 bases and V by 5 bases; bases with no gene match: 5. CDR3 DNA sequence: TGTGCCAGCAGCAGGACAGGGTCCCATCAGCCCCAGCATTTT. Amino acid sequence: CASSRTGSHQPQHF.

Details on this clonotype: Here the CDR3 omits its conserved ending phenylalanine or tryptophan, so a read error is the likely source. The DNA for the CDR3 is TGCGCCAGCAGCCCTCGAATAGACGGGGATGGCTACACCCTC. It encodes CASSPRIDGDGYTL. The V and J genes are TRBV5-1 and TRBJ1-2; no reliable D call. Germline V gene sequence: CDR1 SGHRS, CDR2 YFSETQ. The CDR3 is made up of 14 amino acids. V shed 4 bases and J shed 6 bases, with 16 bases lying between them.

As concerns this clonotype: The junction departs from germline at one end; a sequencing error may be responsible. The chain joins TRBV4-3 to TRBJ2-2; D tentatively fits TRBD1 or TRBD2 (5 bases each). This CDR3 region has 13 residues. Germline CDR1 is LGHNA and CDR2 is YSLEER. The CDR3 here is CASSRAEGRELVF. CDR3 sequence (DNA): TGCGCCAGCAGCCGCGCCGAAGGCAGGGAGCTGGTTTTT.

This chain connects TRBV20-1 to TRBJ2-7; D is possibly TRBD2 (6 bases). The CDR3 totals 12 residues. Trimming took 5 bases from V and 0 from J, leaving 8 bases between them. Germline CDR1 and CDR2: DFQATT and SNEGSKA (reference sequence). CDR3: CSAASVSYEQYF. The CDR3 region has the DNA TGCAGTGCTGCTAGCGTCTCCTACGAGCAGTACTTC.

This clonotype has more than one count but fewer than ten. DNA of the CDR3: TGTGCCACCAGCAGTGCCGGGACCCCGCGTACCTATGGCTACACCTTC. This gives the protein CATSSAGTPRTYGYTF. The V gene is TRBV15, the J gene TRBJ1-2, with D perhaps matching TRBD1 (5 bases). Germline CDR1 and CDR2: LNHNV and YYDKDF (reference sequence). Trimming removed 3 bases from V and 4 bases from J, with 18 bases in between. The length of the CDR3 is 16 residues.

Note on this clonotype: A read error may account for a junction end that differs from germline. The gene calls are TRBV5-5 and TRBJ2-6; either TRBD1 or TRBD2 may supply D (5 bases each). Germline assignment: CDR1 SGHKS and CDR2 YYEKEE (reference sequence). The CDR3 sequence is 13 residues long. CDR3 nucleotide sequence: TGTGGCAGCATGGACTCTGGGGCCAACGTCCTGGCTTTC. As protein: CGSMDSGANVLAF. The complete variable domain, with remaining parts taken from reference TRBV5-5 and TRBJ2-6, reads DAGVTQSPTHLIKTRGQQVTLRCSPISGHKSVSWYQQVLGQGPQFIFQYYEKEERGRGNFPDRFSARQFPNYSSELNVNALLLGDSALYLCGSMDSGANVLAFGAGSRLTVL.

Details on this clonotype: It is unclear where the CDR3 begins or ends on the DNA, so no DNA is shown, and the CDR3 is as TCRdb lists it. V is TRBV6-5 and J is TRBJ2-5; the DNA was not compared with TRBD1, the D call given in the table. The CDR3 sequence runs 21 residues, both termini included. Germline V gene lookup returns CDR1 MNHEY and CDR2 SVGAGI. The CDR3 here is CATRDTEKLFFGSGGPETQYF.

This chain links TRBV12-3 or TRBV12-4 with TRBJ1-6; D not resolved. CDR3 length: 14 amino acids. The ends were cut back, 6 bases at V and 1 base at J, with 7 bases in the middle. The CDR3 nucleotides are TGTGCCAGCAGCGGGGATTCCTATAATTCACCCCTCCACTTT. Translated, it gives CASSGDSYNSPLHF.

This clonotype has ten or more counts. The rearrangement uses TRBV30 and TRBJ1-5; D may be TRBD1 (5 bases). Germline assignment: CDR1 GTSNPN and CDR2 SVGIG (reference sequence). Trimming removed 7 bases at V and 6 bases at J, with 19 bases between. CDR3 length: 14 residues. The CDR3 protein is CAFAAGNEIQPQHF. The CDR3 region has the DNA TGTGCCTTTGCGGCAGGGAATGAGATTCAGCCCCAGCATTTT.

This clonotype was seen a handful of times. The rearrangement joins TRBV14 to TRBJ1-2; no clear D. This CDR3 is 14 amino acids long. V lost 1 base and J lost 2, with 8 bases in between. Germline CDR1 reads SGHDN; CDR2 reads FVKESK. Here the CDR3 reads CASSQVNSNYGYTF. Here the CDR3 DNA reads TGTGCCAGCAGCCAAGTTAACTCGAACTATGGCTACACCTTC.

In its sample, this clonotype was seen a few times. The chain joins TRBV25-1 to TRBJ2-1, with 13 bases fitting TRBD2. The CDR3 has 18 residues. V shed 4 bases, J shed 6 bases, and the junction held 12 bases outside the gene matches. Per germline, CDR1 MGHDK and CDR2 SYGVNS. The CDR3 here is CASSAWTSGRWDVNEQFF. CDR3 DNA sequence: TGTGCCAGCAGTGCTTGGACTAGCGGGAGATGGGACGTCAATGAGCAGTTCTTC. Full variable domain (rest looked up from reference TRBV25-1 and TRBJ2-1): EADIYQTPRYLVIGTGKKITLECSQTMGHDKMYWYQQDPGMELHLIHYSYGVNSTEKGDLSSESTVSRIRTEHFPLTLESARPSHTSQYLCASSAWTSGRWDVNEQFFGPGTRLTVL.

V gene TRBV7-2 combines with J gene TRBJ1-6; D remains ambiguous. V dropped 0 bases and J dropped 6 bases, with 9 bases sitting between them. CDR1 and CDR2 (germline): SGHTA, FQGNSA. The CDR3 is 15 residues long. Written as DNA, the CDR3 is TGTGCCAGCAGCTTAGCAGCCCAAGTTAATTCACCCCTCCACTTT. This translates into CASSLAAQVNSPLHF.

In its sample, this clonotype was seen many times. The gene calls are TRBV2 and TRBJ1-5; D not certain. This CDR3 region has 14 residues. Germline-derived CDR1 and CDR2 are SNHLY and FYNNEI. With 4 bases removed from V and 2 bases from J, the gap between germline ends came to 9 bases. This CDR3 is CASSGEVGNQPQHF. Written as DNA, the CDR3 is TGTGCCAGCAGTGGTGAGGTGGGCAATCAGCCCCAGCATTTT.

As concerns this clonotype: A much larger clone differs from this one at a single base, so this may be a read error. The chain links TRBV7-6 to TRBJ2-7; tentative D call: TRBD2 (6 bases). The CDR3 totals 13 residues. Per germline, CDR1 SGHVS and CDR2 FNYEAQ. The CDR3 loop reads CASSLAAGYERYF. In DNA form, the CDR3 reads TGTGCCAGCAGCTTAGCTGCGGGATACGAGCGGTACTTC.

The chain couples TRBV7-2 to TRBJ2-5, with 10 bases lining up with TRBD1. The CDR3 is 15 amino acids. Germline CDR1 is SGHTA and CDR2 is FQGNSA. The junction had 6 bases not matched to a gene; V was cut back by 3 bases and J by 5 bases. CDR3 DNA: TGTGCCAGCAGCTTGCGGACAGGGGGGCCTGAGACCCAGTACTTC. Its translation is CASSLRTGGPETQYF. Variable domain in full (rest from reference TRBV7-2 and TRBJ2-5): GAGVSQSPSNKVTEKGKDVELRCDPISGHTALYWYRQSLGQGLEFLIYFQGNSAPDKSGLPSDRFSAERTGGSVSTLTIQRTQQEDSAVYLCASSLRTGGPETQYFGPGTRLLVL.

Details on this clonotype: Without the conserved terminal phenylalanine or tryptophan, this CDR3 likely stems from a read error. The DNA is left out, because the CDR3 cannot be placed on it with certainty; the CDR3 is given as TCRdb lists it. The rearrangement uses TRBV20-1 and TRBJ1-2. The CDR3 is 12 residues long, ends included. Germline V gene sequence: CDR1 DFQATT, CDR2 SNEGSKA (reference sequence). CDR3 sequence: CSAKEGSYGLTS.

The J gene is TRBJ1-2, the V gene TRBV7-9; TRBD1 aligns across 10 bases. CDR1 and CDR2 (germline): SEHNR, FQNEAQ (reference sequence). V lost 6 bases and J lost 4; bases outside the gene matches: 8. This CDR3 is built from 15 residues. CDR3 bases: TGTGCCAGCAGTCGATCCCGGGACAGGGGCTATGGCTACACCTTC. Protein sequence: CASSRSRDRGYGYTF.

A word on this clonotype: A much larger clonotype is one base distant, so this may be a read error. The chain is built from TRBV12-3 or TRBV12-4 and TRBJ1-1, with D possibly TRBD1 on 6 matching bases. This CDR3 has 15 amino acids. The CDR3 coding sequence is TGTGCCAGCAGTGACTTAGGGGGTACGAACACTGAAGCTTCCTTT. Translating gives CASSDLGGTNTEASF.

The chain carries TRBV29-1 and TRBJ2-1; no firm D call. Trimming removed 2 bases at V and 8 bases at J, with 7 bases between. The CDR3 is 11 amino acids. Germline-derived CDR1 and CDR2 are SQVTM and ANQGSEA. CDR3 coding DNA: TGCAGCGTTGAACAGGCATATGAGCAGTTCTTC. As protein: CSVEQAYEQFF.